These T cell receptor beta chains were read from a single sample in a study of cytotoxic CD8 clonotypes in ibrutinib-treated CLL. Clones were read by immunoSEQ multiplex PCR, and TCRdb kept only the in-frame ones, dropping some. Here the sample spans 150,000 to 200,000 clones, approximately 80% being singletons. The sample here was PBMCs, taken after 24 months of ibrutinib treatment. These receptors all stem from a human donor with chronic lymphocytic leukemia. Each CDR3 is given with its conserved first and last residue. Each record gives: V gene, D gene, clone size, J gene, CDR3 protein, CDR3 DNA. D genes are given only for firm matches. Expanded clones get a size class; other rows say once, few or many, or leave the size out.

V: TRBV30
D: -
size: -
J: TRBJ1-1
CDR3: CAWTMGVGGEAFF
DNA: TGTGCCTGGACCATGGGGGTGGGTGGTGAAGCTTTCTTT

V: TRBV10-2
D: -
size: -
J: TRBJ1-1
CDR3: CASRKGIVAEAFF
DNA: TGCGCCAGCAGGAAGGGGATCGTTGCGGAAGCTTTCTTT

V: TRBV18
D: -
size: -
J: TRBJ2-7
CDR3: CASSPLDHRSIGEQYF
DNA: TGTGCCAGCTCACCCCTAGACCACCGTTCTATAGGCGAGCAGTACTTC

V: TRBV7-9
D: -
size: -
J: TRBJ1-1
CDR3: CASSLSGMFTEAFF
DNA: TGTGCCAGCAGCTTATCTGGGATGTTCACTGAAGCTTTCTTT

V: TRBV4-2
D: -
size: -
J: TRBJ2-7
CDR3: CASSQEGWATYEQYF
DNA: TGTGCCAGCAGCCAAGAGGGGTGGGCCACCTACGAGCAGTACTTC

V: TRBV19
D: TRBD1
size: -
J: TRBJ2-7
CDR3: CASRRQGAKTYEQYF
DNA: TGTGCCAGTAGAAGACAGGGGGCGAAAACCTACGAGCAGTACTTC

V: TRBV6-5
D: -
size: -
J: TRBJ1-1
CDR3: CASSRISRTTEAFF
DNA: TGTGCCAGCAGTAGAATAAGTAGGACCACTGAAGCTTTCTTT

V: TRBV18
D: -
size: few
J: TRBJ1-2
CDR3: CASSPRGVAGGPPTF
DNA: TGTGCCAGCTCACCACGCGGGGTGGCAGGAGGCCCCCCCACCTTC

V: TRBV5-8
D: -
size: -
J: TRBJ1-3
CDR3: CASSSRVFRSGNTIYF
DNA: TGTGCCAGCAGCTCAAGGGTATTCCGCTCTGGAAACACCATATATTTT

V: TRBV2
D: -
size: -
J: TRBJ2-7
CDR3: CASSFGLYEQYF
DNA: TGTGCCAGCAGTTTTGGCCTCTACGAGCAGTACTTC

V: TRBV7-2
D: -
size: -
J: TRBJ1-3
CDR3: CASSSLTYSGNTIYF
DNA: TGTGCCAGCAGCTCCTTAACATACTCTGGAAACACCATATATTTT

V: TRBV19
D: -
size: -
J: TRBJ2-2
CDR3: CASSMSRQALGELFF
DNA: TGTGCCAGTAGTATGAGTCGGCAAGCCCTCGGGGAGCTGTTTTTT

V: TRBV9
D: -
size: -
J: TRBJ2-7
CDR3: CASSPRLPDYEQYF
DNA: TGTGCCAGCAGCCCGCGACTCCCCGACTACGAGCAGTACTTC